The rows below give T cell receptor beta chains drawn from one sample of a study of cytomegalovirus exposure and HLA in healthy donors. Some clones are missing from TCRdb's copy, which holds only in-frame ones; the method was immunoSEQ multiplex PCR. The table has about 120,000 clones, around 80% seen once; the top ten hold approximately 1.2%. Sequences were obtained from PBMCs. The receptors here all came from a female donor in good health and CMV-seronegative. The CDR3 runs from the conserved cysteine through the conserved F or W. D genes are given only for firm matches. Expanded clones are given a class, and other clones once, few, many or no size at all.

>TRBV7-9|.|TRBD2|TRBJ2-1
TGTGCCAGCAGCGTTAGCGGGAGTATCAACAATGAGCAGTTCTTC
CASSVSGSINNEQFF
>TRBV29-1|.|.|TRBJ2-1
TGCAGCGTTGCCTCAGGGTTCTCCTACAATGAGCAGTTCTTC
CSVASGFSYNEQFF
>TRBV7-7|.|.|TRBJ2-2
TGTGCCAGCACCCTCCCCGGGGCGGGGCTCGTCGGGGAGCTGTTTTTT
CASTLPGAGLVGELFF
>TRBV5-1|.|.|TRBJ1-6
TGCGCCAGCAGCTTGGGGCGCTCTACAGGCAATTCACCCCTCCACTTT
CASSLGRSTGNSPLHF
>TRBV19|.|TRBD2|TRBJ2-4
TGTGCCAGTAGTATCGGGGGGGAAAACATTCAGTACTTC
CASSIGGENIQYF
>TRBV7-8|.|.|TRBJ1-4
TGTGCCAGCAGCCGCCTTACATGGGGGGCAACTAATGAAAAACTGTTTTTT
CASSRLTWGATNEKLFF
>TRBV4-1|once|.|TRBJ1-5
TGCGCCAGCAGCCAAGATCTCAGACAGACCAATCAGCCCCAGCATTTT
CASSQDLRQTNQPQHF
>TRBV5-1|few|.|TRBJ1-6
TGCGCCAGCAGCTTGACACCCGCGGGGGGTTCACCCCTCCACTTT
CASSLTPAGGSPLHF
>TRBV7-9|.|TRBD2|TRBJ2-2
TGTTCCAGCAGCGGGCGGGAGGGGTCCGGGGAGCTGTTTTTT
CSSSGREGSGELFF
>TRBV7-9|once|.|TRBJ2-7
TGTGCCAGCAGCTTAGTTTACTCACCCATGAGCGAGCAGTACTTC
CASSLVYSPMSEQYF
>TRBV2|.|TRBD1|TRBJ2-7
TGTGCCAGCAGAAGAGGGGTACAGGGGACCTACGAGCAGTACTTC
CASRRGVQGTYEQYF
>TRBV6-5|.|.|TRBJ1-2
TGTGCCAGCAGGGACAGCCTCTACGGCTACACCTTC
CASRDSLYGYTF
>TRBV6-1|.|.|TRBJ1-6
TGTGCCAGCAGTGCCGACGACAGAAGGATTAATTCACCCCTCCACTTT
CASSADDRRINSPLHF
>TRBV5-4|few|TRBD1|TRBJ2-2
TGTGCCAGCAGCAACAACAGGGGGCGATTCACCGGGGAGCTGTTTTTT
CASSNNRGRFTGELFF
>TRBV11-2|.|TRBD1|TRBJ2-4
TGTGCCAGCAGCCCGGGACAGGGAGACCCCAAAAACATTCAGTACTTC
CASSPGQGDPKNIQYF
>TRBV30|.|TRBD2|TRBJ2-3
TGTGCCTGGAGCGGAGCCTCTAGCGGGAGAACAGATACGCAGTATTTT
CAWSGASSGRTDTQYF
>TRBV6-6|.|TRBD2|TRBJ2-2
TGTGCCAGCAGTTACGCTCGGTCTAGCGGGAACGGGGAGCTGTTTTTT
CASSYARSSGNGELFF
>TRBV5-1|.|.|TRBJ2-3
TGCGCCAGCAGCCTGCTGGACTTCAGCCAAGATACGCAGTATTTT
CASSLLDFSQDTQYF
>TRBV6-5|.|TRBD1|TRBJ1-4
TGTGCCAGCAGCCTAGCTGGAGGGGGCGTTGAAAAACTGTTTTTT
CASSLAGGGVEKLFF
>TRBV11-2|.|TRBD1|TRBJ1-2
TGTGCCAGCAGCTTAGGACAGGGGGCGCAAGGCTACACCTTC
CASSLGQGAQGYTF
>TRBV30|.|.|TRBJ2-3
TGTGCCTGGAGCCCGGGACTTTCCCCTGGTATAGATACGCAGTATTTT
CAWSPGLSPGIDTQYF
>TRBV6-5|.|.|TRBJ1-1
TGTGCCAGCAGTCACACACGAAACACTGAAGCTTTCTTT
CASSHTRNTEAFF
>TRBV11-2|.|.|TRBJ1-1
TGTGCCAGCAGCTTTGTTATGAACACTGAAGCTTTCTTT
CASSFVMNTEAFF